This TCR beta chain was recovered during a study of cytomegalovirus exposure and HLA in healthy donors. Study-wide results and limits: Many donors carried some public TCRs, although rarity characterized most TCR sequences. Previously analyzed data showed that most TCR beta V segments were productive at a frequency of about 87% or about 30%.

The PCR had 60 Vbeta and 13 Jbeta primers. Using immunoSEQ multiplex PCR, the repertoire was profiled, and TCRdb retains in-frame clones only, with some absent. In the table there are about 130,000 clones, roughly a sixth of which are singletons. Germline loops: CDR1 SGHTA, CDR2 FQGNSA. The V end lost 1 base, the J end lost 2 bases, and 9 bases lay between the germline ends. There are 14 residues in the CDR3. On this clone itself: What it recognizes is unknown.

The receptor was isolated from a female donor in good health and CMV-seropositive. Sequencing input: PBMCs. The rearrangement uses TRBV7-2 and TRBJ2-7; D is uncertain. CDR3 amino acids: CASSLGSAAYEQYF. The CDR3 nucleotides read TGTGCCAGCAGCTTAGGGTCTGCAGCCTACGAGCAGTACTTC.